The T cell receptor (beta chain) described here comes from a study of blood T cell repertoires in COVID-19. Study as a whole: Samples taken during acute and convalescent COVID-19 were collected in the United States, Italy and Spain.

CDR3 length: 15 residues. The V end was cut by 0 bases, the J end by 1 base, with 10 bases between. CDR1 SGHRS and CDR2 YFSETQ come from the germline V gene. Recruits, aged roughly 18 to 89 years, lived in under 25 US areas. Participant reports of clinical history set cohort assignment. Symptom resolution, clearance, or two negative PCRs marked donors in Cohort 3 as recovered. This table comes from immunoSEQ multiplex PCR, and its TCRdb copy is limited to in-frame clones, with some not included. The table shows 150,000 to 200,000 clones, with 65% to 90% occurring only once. The sample was PBMCs or T cells enriched from blood (not recorded which). The V call is TRBV5-1, the J call TRBJ1-1; the D is unclear. The receptor was derived from a man aged 50-60 years who had recovered from COVID-19. CDR3 nucleotide sequence: TGCGCCAGCAGCTTGGCGTTGGCGGAGAACACTGAAGCTTTCTTT. As protein: CASSLALAENTEAFF.